The 24 T cell receptor beta chains presented below share a single source sample, sequenced in a study of blood T cell repertoires in COVID-19. TCRdb's copy holds only in-frame clones and misses some; the assay was immunoSEQ multiplex PCR. The sample includes fewer than 250,000 clones, more than 85% of them seen just once. Specimen: PBMCs or T cells enriched from blood (not recorded which). The receptors here all came from a woman aged 40 to 50 in a cohort exposed to, infected with or recovered from COVID-19 (not recorded which).

The chain links TRBV3-1 (or the pseudogene TRBV3-2) to TRBJ2-3, with D hard to call. CDR3 length: 14 amino acids. Germline-derived CDR1 and CDR2 are LGHDT and YNNKEL (reference sequence). The ends were cut back, 5 bases at V and 0 bases at J, with 9 bases in the middle. In DNA form, the CDR3 reads TGTGCCAGCAGCTCACCGACAAGCACAGATACGCAGTATTTT. Encoded protein: CASSSPTSTDTQYF.

The V gene is TRBV7-9, the J gene TRBJ2-7; 8 positions match TRBD2. The germline gives CDR1 SEHNR, CDR2 FQNEAQ (reference sequence). Germline trimming cut 1 base from V and 3 bases from J; bases unmatched to any gene: 5. The CDR3 has 15 residues. CDR3 loop: CASSLDGGTSYEQYF. DNA for the CDR3: TGTGCCAGCAGCTTAGATGGGGGGACTAGCTACGAGCAGTACTTC.

V and J are TRBV4-1 and TRBJ2-7, with TRBD1 matching 8 bases. V shed 0 bases, J shed 2 bases, and the junction held 9 bases outside the gene matches. This CDR3 is 17 amino acids long. Germline assignment: CDR1 MGHRA and CDR2 YSYEKL. The CDR3 DNA is TGCGCCAGCAGCCAAGATCCACAGGGGGTTTCAACCTACGAGCAGTACTTC. This encodes CASSQDPQGVSTYEQYF.

This chain joins TRBV14 and TRBJ2-1, with 12 bases matching TRBD2. This CDR3 is 17 amino acids long. The germline CDR1 and CDR2 sequences are SGHDN and FVKESK. J was trimmed by 2 bases and V by 4 bases; bases with no gene match: 6. CDR3 bases: TGTGCCAGCAGCCTTTTGACTAGCGGGAGTCCCTACAATGAGCAGTTCTTC. Protein: CASSLLTSGSPYNEQFF. The full variable domain, its missing parts supplied by reference TRBV14 and TRBJ2-1, is EAGVTQFPSHSVIEKGQTVTLRCDPISGHDNLYWYRRVMGKEIKFLLHFVKESKQDESGMPNNRFLAERTGGTYSTLKVQPAELEDSGVYFCASSLLTSGSPYNEQFFGPGTRLTVL.

With regard to this clone: The identical CDR3 is also encoded by other nucleotide sequences in the sample. The chain couples TRBV5-1 to TRBJ1-2, with 9 positions matching TRBD1. Germline CDR1 and CDR2: SGHRS and YFSETQ. The CDR3 runs to 14 residues. V was pared by 0 bases and J by 7 bases, with 4 bases of the junction left unmatched. The CDR3 region is CASSLEGQGRGYTF. Here the CDR3 DNA reads TGCGCCAGCAGCTTGGAGGGACAGGGACGTGGCTACACCTTC.

This clone was counted a single time. The chain employs TRBV6-5 and TRBJ1-5, with D possibly matching TRBD1 (5 bases). Germline V gives CDR1 MNHEY, CDR2 SVGAGI. The CDR3 sequence is 14 residues long. Trimming left V 1 base short and J 7 bases short, with 11 bases between. As DNA, the CDR3 is TGTGCCAGCAGTTACTTGGGGGGTGAGCAGCCCCAGCATTTT. Translating gives CASSYLGGEQPQHF.

This chain uses TRBV15 with TRBJ2-7; TRBD2 is a possible D gene (6 bases). Germline values: CDR1 LNHNV, CDR2 YYDKDF (reference sequence). V lost 6 bases and J lost 2, with 14 bases in between. This CDR3 is built from 14 residues. The CDR3 sequence is CATSRRGGTYEQYF. CDR3 nucleotide sequence: TGTGCCACCAGTCGGCGGGGAGGAACCTACGAGCAGTACTTC.

V is TRBV29-1 and J is TRBJ2-3; 12 nucleotides line up with TRBD2. The ends lost 5 bases at V and 0 bases at J; junction bases unmatched: 0. CDR1 and CDR2 (germline): SQVTM, ANQGSEA. This CDR3 spans 14 amino acids. CDR3 coding DNA: TGCAGCGTTCTAGCGGGGGGGAGCACAGATACGCAGTATTTT. It yields the protein CSVLAGGSTDTQYF.

This clone is a singleton in its sample. The chain combines TRBV5-1 with TRBJ2-5, with TRBD2 identical over 7 bases. Trimming at V came to 4 bases and at J to 14 bases, leaving 11 bases not matched to a gene. This CDR3 region has 12 residues. Germline V gene lookup returns CDR1 SGHRS and CDR2 YFSETQ. The CDR3 is CASSRLAGEFYF. CDR3 in DNA: TGCGCCAGCAGCCGGTTGGCGGGGGAGTTTTACTTC.

The chain employs TRBV7-9 and TRBJ1-1; unclear D gene. Germline V lookup: CDR1 SEHNR, CDR2 FQNEAQ (reference sequence). The CDR3 sequence is 13 residues long. The V end was cut by 8 bases, the J end by 5 bases, with 15 bases between. The CDR3 protein is CASREGGGTEAFF. CDR3 DNA: TGTGCCAGCCGGGAGGGTGGAGGAACTGAAGCTTTCTTT.

The chain employs TRBV29-1 and TRBJ1-1; tentative D call: TRBD1 (5 bases). Germline V lookup: CDR1 SQVTM, CDR2 ANQGSEA. Trimming pared 6 bases from V and 1 base from J, leaving 15 bases between. The CDR3 totals 14 residues. CDR3 amino acids: CSVHQGGRNTEAFF. CDR3 DNA: TGCAGCGTGCATCAGGGAGGGAGGAACACTGAAGCTTTCTTT.

This sequence joins TRBV4-3 and TRBJ2-2; 7 positions agree with TRBD2. CDR1 and CDR2 (germline): LGHNA, YSLEER. CDR3 length equals 18 residues. The J segment lost 1 base and the V segment lost 1 base, leaving 9 bases of the junction unmatched. The DNA for the CDR3 is TGCGCCAGCAGCCAAGGGGAGGGGACTACAAAGAACACCGGGGAGCTGTTTTTT. It specifies CASSQGEGTTKNTGELFF.

The DNA for the CDR3 is TGTGCCTGGAGCCTCTTTGGCCTCAGCTCTGGAAACACCATATATTTT. Translation: CAWSLFGLSSGNTIYF. V usage is TRBV30 and J usage is TRBJ1-3; D remains unclear. The CDR3 spans 16 residues. In germline, CDR1 is GTSNPN, CDR2 SVGIG (reference sequence). Trimming cost V 3 bases and J 0 bases, with 15 bases left between them.

The chain links TRBV9 to TRBJ1-1, with TRBD1 identical over 8 bases. The germline CDR1 and CDR2 sequences are SGDLS and YYNGEE. With 1 base clipped from V and 0 bases from J, the junction kept 2 bases outside the gene matches. The CDR3 has 15 residues. CDR3 in amino acids: CASSVNRGMNTEAFF. CDR3 coding DNA: TGTGCCAGCAGCGTAAACAGGGGGATGAACACTGAAGCTTTCTTT.

Worth noting for this clone: This may arise from a read error, as a much more abundant clone is one base away. The same CDR3 arises from other DNA sequences in this sample as well. This chain joins TRBV9 and TRBJ2-3; 11 bases match TRBD2. The V gene's germline CDR1 is SGDLS and CDR2 YYNGEE. V was clipped by 3 bases and J by 0 bases; unmatched bases: 0. The CDR3 covers 15 residues. The CDR3 DNA reads TGTGCCAGCAGCGGGACTAGCGGGAGCACAGATACGCAGTATTTT. Translation: CASSGTSGSTDTQYF. Looking up the rest from reference TRBV9 and TRBJ2-3 gives the full variable domain: DSGVTQTPKHLITATGQRVTLRCSPRSGDLSVYWYQQSLDQGLQFLIQYYNGEERAKGNILERFSAQQFPDLHSELNLSSLELGDSALYFCASSGTSGSTDTQYFGPGTRLTVL.

This clone was counted a single time. The chain carries TRBV4-3 and TRBJ2-1, with D possibly being TRBD2 (6 bases). The CDR3 contains 14 residues. V lost 6 bases and J 3 bases, leaving 12 bases between the germline ends. From germline, CDR1 is LGHNA and CDR2 YSLEER. The CDR3 DNA reads as TGCGCCAGCAGTCAACTTAGCGGCTACAATGAGCAGTTCTTC. This sequence encodes CASSQLSGYNEQFF.

The chain has TRBV5-1 and TRBJ2-1; 10 bases are shared with TRBD2. The junction had 3 bases not matched to a gene; V was cut back by 2 bases and J by 7 bases. The CDR3 is 14 residues long. Germline CDR1 SGHRS, CDR2 YFSETQ. In DNA, the CDR3 is TGCGCCAGCAGCTTCCAGCGGGAGGGGAATGAGCAGTTCTTC. It specifies CASSFQREGNEQFF.

The chain joins TRBV9 to TRBJ2-1; 11 nucleotides line up with TRBD1. The CDR3 is made up of 15 amino acids. V was clipped by 3 bases and J by 8 bases; unmatched bases: 7. Germline-derived CDR1 and CDR2 are SGDLS and YYNGEE. CDR3: CASSGGDRGAYEQFF. Here the CDR3 DNA reads TGTGCCAGCAGCGGGGGGGACAGGGGGGCATATGAGCAGTTCTTC.

The chain uses TRBV4-2 and TRBJ1-4, with D tentatively TRBD1 (6 bases). Trimming cost V 7 bases and J 7 bases, with 16 bases left between them. CDR3 size: 14 residues. The germline gives CDR1 LGHNA, CDR2 YNFKEQ. This chain's CDR3 is CASTTGRDSEKLFF. The CDR3 DNA reads TGTGCCAGCACTACAGGGAGGGATAGTGAAAAACTGTTTTTT.

This chain connects TRBV5-6 to TRBJ2-3, with 8 bases identical to TRBD2. Trimming at V came to 3 bases and at J to 1 base, leaving 1 base not matched to a gene. This CDR3 has 14 residues. CDR1 and CDR2 (germline): SGHDT, YYEEEE. In DNA form, the CDR3 reads TGTGCCAGCAGCTCCGGGGGGGGCACAGATACGCAGTATTTT. Amino acids: CASSSGGGTDTQYF.

The CDR3 DNA sequence: TGTGCCAGCAGCCCACCCTCTAGCTCTGGAAACACCATATATTTT. It specifies CASSPPSSSGNTIYF. The V and J genes are TRBV5-5 and TRBJ1-3; the D is unclear. The CDR3 runs 15 residues. Germline V CDR1 and CDR2: SGHKS, YYEKEE (reference sequence). V was trimmed by 4 bases and J by 0 bases, leaving 11 bases between them.

This clone was seen many times. The chain uses TRBV19 and TRBJ2-1, with 7 bases lining up with TRBD2. The CDR3 has 15 residues. The V segment lost 5 bases and the J segment 0 bases; nucleotides outside the gene matches: 4. Per the germline V gene, CDR1 is LNHDA and CDR2 is SQIVND (reference sequence). The CDR3 DNA reads TGTGCCAGTAGTTCAACGGGGGGCTCCTACAATGAGCAGTTCTTC. Its translation: CASSSTGGSYNEQFF.

This rearrangement joins TRBV10-3 to TRBJ1-1, with a possible D match to TRBD1 (5 bases). The CDR3 runs to 15 residues. Between the trimmed V and J ends, which lost 0 bases and 3 bases, there was a span of 11 bases. CDR1 is ENHRY and CDR2 is SYGVKD in the germline V gene. CDR3 sequence reads: CAISESRAGDTEAFF. CDR3 nucleotide sequence: TGTGCCATCAGTGAGTCGAGAGCGGGGGACACTGAAGCTTTCTTT.

The V and J genes are TRBV3-1 (or the pseudogene TRBV3-2) and TRBJ2-3; tentatively, D is TRBD2 (5 bases). Germline CDR1 and CDR2: LGHDT and YNNKEL (reference sequence). This CDR3 contains 14 residues. The V gene lost 2 bases and the J gene lost 5 bases, with 11 bases spanning the gap. CDR3 sequence reads: CASSQTGAGDTQYF. The CDR3 DNA reads as TGTGCCAGCAGCCAAACGGGTGCGGGAGATACGCAGTATTTT.